Listed below are T cell receptor beta chains from one sample, sequenced in a study of control samples from healthy donors and cancer patients. Produced via immunoSEQ multiplex PCR; TCRdb's table is partial and in-frame only. The data hold about 120,000 clones, with about 93% observed a single time. Input material: blood. These receptors came from a man aged 30 to 45 in good health. CDR3s include the opening cysteine and the closing phenylalanine or tryptophan. Fields, in order: V gene, J gene, clone size, D gene, CDR3 length, CDR3 DNA, CDR3 protein. The D gene is left open where the match is weak. Clone size is not always given. Where it is, it says once, few, many or a class for expanded clones.

TRBV6-2/TRBV6-3	TRBJ2-1	-	-	13	TGTGCCAGCAGTTACTCTTCCTACAATGAGCAGTTCTTC	CASSYSSYNEQFF
TRBV5-5	TRBJ2-3	-	-	15	TGTGCCAGCAGCCCAGGGCCCCGCGGCACAGATACGCAGTATTTT	CASSPGPRGTDTQYF
TRBV11-2	TRBJ2-4	once	TRBD1	16	TGTGCCAGCAGCTCCCGGACAGGGGTAGGCAAAAACATTCAGTACTTC	CASSSRTGVGKNIQYF
TRBV19	TRBJ1-1	few	-	15	TGTGCCAGTAGTATTGGGGGGACATTGAACACTGAAGCTTTCTTT	CASSIGGTLNTEAFF
TRBV13	TRBJ2-5	-	TRBD1	13	TGTGCCAGCAGACCTACAGGGGTGGAGACCCAGTACTTC	CASRPTGVETQYF
TRBV30	TRBJ1-1	-	-	12	TGTGCCTGGACCCCCGGGGGGCGCAGAGCTTTCTTT	CAWTPGGRRAFF
TRBV27	TRBJ1-5	-	-	17	TGTGCCAGCACCCCGAGGGCAGGGGAATCGGTCAGTCAGCCCCAGCATTTT	CASTPRAGESVSQPQHF
TRBV11-2	TRBJ1-3	-	-	17	TGTGCCAGCGGCGCCAAGGTGTCCCGTGTATCTGGAAACACCATATATTTT	CASGAKVSRVSGNTIYF
TRBV9	TRBJ2-1	-	TRBD2	20	TGTGCCAGCAGCGCCCTAGGGGGGCGACTAGCGGGGGGCCAGGGTGGCTCTGAGTTCTTC	CASSALGGRLAGGQGGSEFF
TRBV27	TRBJ1-6	-	-	15	TGTGCCAGCAGTTCTGGGGCTTACTATAATTCACCCCTCCACTTT	CASSSGAYYNSPLHF
TRBV2	TRBJ2-1	-	TRBD2	15	TGTGCCAGCAGCGGGACTAGCGGGGGGGCCCTGGAGCAGTTCTTC	CASSGTSGGALEQFF
TRBV21-1	TRBJ2-1	-	-	18	TGTGCCAGCAGCTATATCGGTTTCGGGGGGGCCATGGACAATGAGCAGTTCTTC	CASSYIGFGGAMDNEQFF
TRBV21-1	TRBJ1-1	-	-	12	TGTGCCAGCATTGCCGGGACCGCTGAAGCTTTCTTT	CASIAGTAEAFF
TRBV6-5	TRBJ2-2	few	TRBD2	15	TGTGCCACTGATCGAGCGGGGGGGGACACCGGGGAGCTGTTTTTT	CATDRAGGDTGELFF
TRBV30	TRBJ2-2	-	TRBD1	18	TGTGCCTGGAGTGTACGGTTTTTTGGGCAGGGGGACACCGGGGAGCTGTTTTTT	CAWSVRFFGQGDTGELFF
TRBV3-1/TRBV3-2	TRBJ2-7	-	TRBD1	19	TGTGCCAGCAGCCAAGCCCCTTATAGCTGGCATGGGGACAGGGACGAGCAGTACTTC	CASSQAPYSWHGDRDEQYF
TRBV18	TRBJ1-3	-	-	17	TGTGCCAGCTCAGGCAGACGGGTAATTCCAACTGGAAACACCATATATTTT	CASSGRRVIPTGNTIYF
TRBV6-5	TRBJ1-2	once	-	14	TGTGCCAGCAGCCGCGGACAGCCGAACTATGGCTACACCTTC	CASSRGQPNYGYTF
TRBV9	TRBJ2-7	-	-	15	TGTGCCAGCAGCGTAGCGGGGGGCTCCACCTACGAGCAGTACTTC	CASSVAGGSTYEQYF
TRBV6-5	TRBJ1-6	-	TRBD1	13	TGTGCCAGCAGCGGACAGGGAGGTTCACCCCTCCACTTT	CASSGQGGSPLHF
TRBV29-1	TRBJ1-1	once	-	14	TGCAGCGGTGAACGGATGTCTGGGGTCACTGAAGCTTTCTTT	CSGERMSGVTEAFF
TRBV28	TRBJ1-1	-	-	15	TGTGCCAGCATCCCGCCCAGGGTTCTGAACACTGAAGCTTTCTTT	CASIPPRVLNTEAFF
TRBV14	TRBJ2-3	-	-	13	TGTGCCAGCAGCCAAGTTGGCGAGCGAAGGCAGTATTTT	CASSQVGERRQYF
TRBV27	TRBJ1-1	-	-	12	TGTGCCAGCAGACCTCAGGGGTCCGAAGCTTTCTTT	CASRPQGSEAFF
TRBV5-4	TRBJ1-2	-	TRBD1	17	TGTGCCAGCGGGAGTCAAACAGGGGGAGCCTTTAACTATGGCTACACCTTC	CASGSQTGGAFNYGYTF
TRBV6-5	TRBJ1-6	-	-	14	TGTGCCAGCAGTTACTCTTCCGCGGGGGTCACCCTCCACTTT	CASSYSSAGVTLHF
TRBV3-1/TRBV3-2	TRBJ1-1	-	-	15	TGTGCCAGCAGCCAAGGTGGCAGAATGAACACTGAAGCTTTCTTT	CASSQGGRMNTEAFF
TRBV5-1	TRBJ2-3	-	TRBD2	16	TGCGCCTGCAGCGCCGGGACTAGCGGGGGCTCAGATACGCAGTATTTT	CACSAGTSGGSDTQYF
TRBV5-6	TRBJ2-4	-	TRBD1	12	TGTGCCAGTCAAGGACAGGGAGAGATTCAGTACTTC	CASQGQGEIQYF
TRBV27	TRBJ1-5	-	-	13	TGTGCCAGCAGTCCCACAGGGTGGCAGCCCCAGCATTTT	CASSPTGWQPQHF
TRBV6-5	TRBJ1-2	-	-	15	TGTGCCAGCAGTTGGAGTCGGGGGAGTAACTATGGCTACACCTTC	CASSWSRGSNYGYTF
TRBV27	TRBJ1-4	-	TRBD1	15	TGTGCCAGCACTCCGTCGGGACAGGGGAGGGAAAAACTGTTTTTT	CASTPSGQGREKLFF
TRBV28	TRBJ1-6	-	-	12	TGTGCCAGCAGTTTTATGCGGTCACCCCTCCACTTT	CASSFMRSPLHF
TRBV7-9	TRBJ2-1	-	-	12	TGTGCCAGCAGCTTAGACGTGGGCAACCAGTTCTTC	CASSLDVGNQFF
TRBV10-2	TRBJ1-5	-	-	15	TGCGCCAGCAGTGTGGGGGAAGTCTCTAATCAGCCCCAGCATTTT	CASSVGEVSNQPQHF
TRBV6-5	TRBJ1-1	-	-	14	TGTGCCAGCAGTCACAGGAATGGGGACCCTCGAGCTTTCTTT	CASSHRNGDPRAFF
TRBV3-1/TRBV3-2	TRBJ2-1	-	-	15	TGTGCCAGCGGGGGGCGGGGAGACGACTACAATGAGCAGTTCTTC	CASGGRGDDYNEQFF
TRBV5-4	TRBJ1-3	once	-	11	TGTGCCTCCAAATCTGGAAACACCATATATTTT	CASKSGNTIYF
TRBV6-5	TRBJ1-2	-	-	15	TGTGCCAGCAGTTACTCGGGGGGGAAACACAATGGCTACACCTTC	CASSYSGGKHNGYTF
TRBV19	TRBJ1-1	-	-	13	TGTGCCAGTAGTATAGTATCGGCCACTGAAGCTTTCTTT	CASSIVSATEAFF
TRBV5-1	TRBJ1-2	few	TRBD1	16	TGCGCCAGCAGCCCCCAAGGACAGGGGTGGAACTATGGCTACACCTTC	CASSPQGQGWNYGYTF
TRBV9	TRBJ2-2	-	-	17	TGTGCCAGCAGCTCGAAGGGTTCAGGGGCGAACACCGGGGAGCTGTTTTTT	CASSSKGSGANTGELFF
TRBV27	TRBJ1-4	-	TRBD1	16	TGTGCCAGCAGTCCGCGCCACAGGGGGCAAGGTGAAAAACTGTTTTTT	CASSPRHRGQGEKLFF
TRBV5-1	TRBJ1-2	-	-	12	TGCGCCAGCAGCTCCGTGAGGGAAGGCTACACCTTC	CASSSVREGYTF
TRBV13	TRBJ2-2	-	TRBD1	12	TGTGCCAGCAGCTCCTTCGGACAGGGGCTGTTTTTT	CASSSFGQGLFF
TRBV7-6	TRBJ1-1	-	-	15	TGTGCCAGCAGCTCCCGTCGGGGACTGAACACTGAAGCTTTCTTT	CASSSRRGLNTEAFF
TRBV28	TRBJ1-1	-	-	13	TGTGCCAGCAGTTTGACAGGTCCCACTGAAGCTTTCTTT	CASSLTGPTEAFF
TRBV15	TRBJ2-6	-	-	15	TGTGCCACCGGCCTAAGCCTCTCTGGGGCCAACGTCCTGACTTTC	CATGLSLSGANVLTF
TRBV18	TRBJ1-5	-	TRBD1	14	TGTGCCAGCTCACCTAACAGGGGTAGGCAGCCCCAGCATTTT	CASSPNRGRQPQHF
TRBV18	TRBJ2-1	-	-	15	TGTGCCAGCTCACCCAGGGTGGGGATTCGCAATGAGCAGTTCTTC	CASSPRVGIRNEQFF